A selection of T cell receptor beta chains follows, all from one sample in a study of blood T cells in healthy people across ages. Using its own MiXCR run on the 5' RACE reads, TCRdb lists one record per CDR3 protein. The table shows some 1,800,000 distinct CDR3 sequences, with 30% to 40% occurring only once. The sequenced sample consisted of blood. These receptors all stem from a human donor in good health. The CDR3 runs from the conserved cysteine through the conserved F or W. D genes are given only for firm matches. The size of a clone is reported for some rows only, either as once, few or many, or as a class for expanded clones.

size	J	V	D	DNA	CDR3
few	TRBJ2-7	TRBV18	TRBD2	TGTGCCAGCTCACTAGAACGGGGACTAGGCTCCTACGAGCAGTACTTC	CASSLERGLGSYEQYF
-	TRBJ2-3	TRBV4-3	TRBD2	TGCGCCAGCAGCCAAAGAGCACTCCGGGACTACGATCAAGATACGCAGTATTTT	CASSQRALRDYDQDTQYF
many	TRBJ2-5	TRBV28	-	TGTGCCAGCACCCCCCCCGGAGGAGCACAAGAGACCCAGTACTTC	CASTPPGGAQETQYF
-	TRBJ1-4	TRBV30	TRBD1	TGTGCCTGGAAGGCGGGACAGCCTAATGAAAAACTGTTTTTT	CAWKAGQPNEKLFF
few	TRBJ1-5	TRBV4-1	-	TGCGCCAGCAGCCAAGGGTTCAGGTCGATTGGGCAGCCCCAGCATTTT	CASSQGFRSIGQPQHF
many	TRBJ2-7	TRBV20-1	-	TGCAGTGCCATCAGGGAATCCTACGAGCAGTACTTC	CSAIRESYEQYF
-	TRBJ1-2	TRBV9	-	TGTGCCAGCAGCGTAGGTGAAGAGGACTATGGCTACACCTTC	CASSVGEEDYGYTF
-	TRBJ1-1	TRBV12-3/TRBV12-4	-	TGTGCCAGCAGTTCGCATGAGACCACTGAAGCTTTCTTT	CASSSHETTEAFF
few	TRBJ2-4	TRBV20-1	-	TGCAGTGCCCCCCCGGCGTGGGGGTCAGAAGGAGCCAAAAACATTCAGTACTTC	CSAPPAWGSEGAKNIQYF
-	TRBJ1-2	TRBV4-2	TRBD1	TGTGCCAGCAGCCAAGTGGCAGGGGGCGACTATGGCTACACCTTC	CASSQVAGGDYGYTF
-	TRBJ2-1	TRBV28	-	TGTGCCAGCAGTTTCCCCTTAGGAATTAATGAGCAGTTCTTC	CASSFPLGINEQFF
many	TRBJ1-1	TRBV12-3/TRBV12-4	-	TGTGCCAGCAGCTTACAGCGGAACACTGAAGCTTTCTTT	CASSLQRNTEAFF
few	TRBJ2-7	TRBV12-3/TRBV12-4	-	TGTGCCAGCAGTTTAGGCGGTCGGGGTAACGAGCAGTACTTC	CASSLGGRGNEQYF
few	TRBJ2-7	TRBV5-1	-	TGCGCCAGCAGCGATAGAACGGGGATCCCCTACGAGCAGTACTTC	CASSDRTGIPYEQYF
-	TRBJ1-2	TRBV7-9	-	TGTGCCAGCGCCCCGTCTGGCTATGGCTACACCTTC	CASAPSGYGYTF
-	TRBJ1-2	TRBV24-1	-	TGTGCCACCAGTGATGCGACAGTCTATGGCTACACCTTC	CATSDATVYGYTF
-	TRBJ2-1	TRBV7-9	TRBD1	TGTGCCAGCAGCGCCTATTCCGGGACAGCCCCCTACGAGCAGTTCTTC	CASSAYSGTAPYEQFF
-	TRBJ2-1	TRBV5-1	TRBD2	TGCGCCAGCAGCTGTTACCTAGCGGGGGGGCCTTATTCCTACAATGAGCAGTTCTTC	CASSCYLAGGPYSYNEQFF
-	TRBJ2-3	TRBV29-1	-	TGCAGCGTTGAAGGGACCCAGGGTGGTGTTACGCAGTATTTT	CSVEGTQGGVTQYF
-	TRBJ1-5	TRBV20-1	-	TGCAGTGCTAGTAAGAACAGGCCCAATCAGCCCCTGCATTTT	CSASKNRPNQPLHF
-	TRBJ2-1	TRBV29-1	-	TGCAGCGTTGAGCCAAGGGGGTTACTGGAGCAGTTCTTC	CSVEPRGLLEQFF
few	TRBJ1-2	TRBV9	-	TGTGCCAGCAGCACCAGCGGGGGTCAGTTGTATGGCTACACCTTC	CASSTSGGQLYGYTF
few	TRBJ2-5	TRBV7-2	TRBD1	TGTGCCAGCAGCGTTAACAGGGGAAGGCAAGAGACCCAGTACTTC	CASSVNRGRQETQYF
-	TRBJ2-7	TRBV4-1	TRBD1	TGCGCCAGCAACCAAAGGAGTGGGACAGGGCCCTACGAGCAGTACTTC	CASNQRSGTGPYEQYF
once	TRBJ2-3	TRBV5-1	-	TGCGCCAGCAGCTTGCGGGGGCTCACCACAGATACGCAGTATTTT	CASSLRGLTTDTQYF
-	TRBJ2-1	TRBV11-1	TRBD1	TGTGCCAGCAGTCATTCAGGGGACAGCAATGAGCAGTTCTTC	CASSHSGDSNEQFF
few	TRBJ1-2	TRBV2	-	TGTGCCAGCAGTGAAATCGCGACGGTTTATGGCTACACCTTC	CASSEIATVYGYTF
many	TRBJ1-5	TRBV19	TRBD1	TGTGCCAGTAGTACGGACAGGGTGGGCAATCAGCCCCAGCATTTT	CASSTDRVGNQPQHF
-	TRBJ2-7	TRBV20-1	-	TGCAGTGCTCTTCAGGGGTCCTACGAGCAGTACTTC	CSALQGSYEQYF
-	TRBJ1-2	TRBV6-1	-	TGTGCCAGCAGTGCGTCCGGAGGGGCTGGCTTCGGGACTAACTATGGCTACACCTTC	CASSASGGAGFGTNYGYTF
-	TRBJ2-5	TRBV4-3	TRBD2	TGCGCCAGCAGCCAGGAGATCCTAGCGGGTCGGAATGAGCAGTACTTC	CASSQEILAGRNEQYF
-	TRBJ1-2	TRBV9	-	TGTGCCAGCAGCGGCAACCGGGACCGCTATGGCTACACCTTC	CASSGNRDRYGYTF
few	TRBJ2-7	TRBV6-2/TRBV6-3	-	TGTGCCAGCAGTTACTCGAGGCGGATTAGCTCCTACGAGCAGTACTTC	CASSYSRRISSYEQYF
-	TRBJ2-5	TRBV29-1	-	TGCAGCGCGGGGTGGGCTGGGGAGACCCAGTACTTC	CSAGWAGETQYF
-	TRBJ2-1	TRBV12-3/TRBV12-4	TRBD2	TGTGCCAGCAGTTTAAGCCTAGCGGGGGGAGATGAGCAGTTCTTC	CASSLSLAGGDEQFF
few	TRBJ1-6	TRBV7-2	TRBD1	TGTGCCAGCAGCTTATTTACCGGGACAGGGGGCTCACCCCTCCACTTT	CASSLFTGTGGSPLHF
few	TRBJ1-2	TRBV12-3/TRBV12-4	-	TGTGCCAGCAGTCAGGAGGATGGCTATGGCTACACCTTC	CASSQEDGYGYTF
-	TRBJ2-7	TRBV6-6	-	TGTGCCAGCATAAGGGGCGGGGGACAGGTCTACGAGCAGTACTTC	CASIRGGGQVYEQYF
-	TRBJ2-7	TRBV4-2	TRBD1	TGTGCCAGCAGCCAACCTGGGACAGGTCAAGGCTACGAGCAGTACTTC	CASSQPGTGQGYEQYF
-	TRBJ1-6	TRBV2	-	TGTGCCAGCAGTATTAACGGGGATAATTCACCCCTCCACTTT	CASSINGDNSPLHF
-	TRBJ2-5	TRBV3-1	TRBD2	TGTGCCAGCAGCTCCGGGGGGGTGGGGGAGACCCAGTACTTC	CASSSGGVGETQYF
-	TRBJ2-5	TRBV30	-	TGTGCCTGGACGGGGGGCGCGGAGACCCAGTACTTC	CAWTGGAETQYF
-	TRBJ1-5	TRBV7-2	-	TGTGCCAGCAGCTTAGGGGCAGGTTTGAGGCCCCAGCATTTT	CASSLGAGLRPQHF
-	TRBJ2-7	TRBV20-1	TRBD2	TGCAGTGCTAGAGATGTCGGGGGGGCGTACAATGAGCAGTACTTC	CSARDVGGAYNEQYF
-	TRBJ2-3	TRBV20-1	-	TGCAGTGCTAGTGGCCTTCGGGAAGATACGCGGTATTTT	CSASGLREDTRYF
-	TRBJ2-5	TRBV27	-	TGTGCCAGCAGCCCATCGGGGTCTACAGGGGAGACCCAGTACTTC	CASSPSGSTGETQYF
few	TRBJ2-5	TRBV12-3/TRBV12-4	-	TGTGCCAGCAGCCCACCTGCAGTATTGACCCAGTACTTC	CASSPPAVLTQYF
-	TRBJ2-5	TRBV5-1	TRBD1	TGCGCCAGCAGCTTGGATGGGACAGCCCAAGAGACCCAGTACTTC	CASSLDGTAQETQYF